This entry concerns a single T cell receptor (beta chain). The antigen remains unidentified. The data derive from a study of cytomegalovirus exposure and HLA in healthy donors. General study findings and limits: Solely CMV serostatus was available to characterize immune exposure.

V was shortened by 0 bases and J by 4 bases, with 9 bases between the two germline ends. In germline, CDR1 is SGHAT, CDR2 FQNNGV. The CDR3 covers 14 residues. It was with 60 Vbeta and 13 Jbeta primers that the PCR ran. Using immunoSEQ multiplex PCR, the repertoire was profiled, and TCRdb retains in-frame clones only, with some absent. The sample has over 150,000 clones; 68% are singletons. This sequence originates from a woman aged 35 to 49 in good health and CMV-seropositive. The specimen sequenced was PBMCs. The V gene is TRBV11-2, the J gene TRBJ1-2, with a tentative D call TRBD1 (5 bases). In nucleotides, the CDR3 is TGTGCCAGCAGCTTAGAGGGCAGGGCCTATGGCTACACCTTC. This codes for CASSLEGRAYGYTF.